This T cell receptor beta chain was recorded in a study of blood T cells in healthy people across ages. The use of a sample-barcoded 5' primer and a J-beta primer mix characterized a second PCR of roughly 7 to 12 cycles. Each CDR3 protein gets one entry after TCRdb re-called the 5' RACE reads with MiXCR. This table has 450,000 to 600,000 distinct CDR3 sequences, about 27% appearing once. The CDR3 runs to 13 residues. Germline V gene lookup returns CDR1 LNHDA and CDR2 SQIVND (reference sequence). V was shortened by 10 bases and J by 2 bases, with 12 bases between the two germline ends. Extraction yielded at least 6 micrograms of total RNA per sample. These data also featured in a second study, about T cells of mothers and their children.

This sequence originates from a boy aged 2 to 10 in good health. Specimen: blood. The rearrangement uses TRBV19 and TRBJ2-1, with D perhaps matching TRBD2 (5 bases). The CDR3 loop reads CATLARTYNEQFF. The CDR3 nucleotides read TGTGCCACGTTAGCGAGGACCTACAATGAGCAGTTCTTC.